Presented here are 32 T cell receptor beta chains from one specimen sequenced in a study of cytomegalovirus exposure and HLA in healthy donors. Sequencing used immunoSEQ multiplex PCR; TCRdb keeps in-frame clones, though not all of them. Of 200,000 or so clones in the sample, 84% were seen once. The sequencing input was PBMCs. These receptors all stem from a woman in her twenties or thirties in good health and CMV-seropositive.

The rearrangement uses TRBV2 and TRBJ2-7, with D uncertain. This CDR3 is 13 amino acids long. Trimming shortened V by 7 bases and J by 3 bases, and 13 bases separated the two germline ends. Per the germline V gene, CDR1 is SNHLY and CDR2 is FYNNEI. This chain's CDR3 is CASNERHGYEQYF. CDR3 coding DNA: TGTGCCAGCAATGAGCGTCACGGCTACGAGCAGTACTTC.

The chain carries TRBV10-3 and TRBJ1-5; TRBD1 is a possible D gene (5 bases). Trimming shortened V by 8 bases and J by 4 bases, and 9 bases separated the two germline ends. The germline V gene has CDR1 ENHRY and CDR2 SYGVKD. This CDR3 has 12 amino acids. The CDR3 is CAIGGINQPQHF. The CDR3 region has the DNA TGTGCCATCGGGGGGATAAATCAGCCCCAGCATTTT.

Only a few counts were recorded for this clone. The V and J genes are TRBV6-6 and TRBJ1-3; D unclear. V gave up 1 base and J gave up 4 bases, with 8 bases separating them. This CDR3 spans 14 amino acids. From germline, CDR1 is MNHNY and CDR2 SVGAGI (reference sequence). CDR3 coding DNA: TGTGCCAGCAGTTACTTAGGAGCGGGAAACACCATATATTTT. It specifies CASSYLGAGNTIYF.

The chain employs TRBV5-4 and TRBJ1-2, with a weak D call TRBD1 (5 bases). Looked up from germline, CDR1 is SGHNT and CDR2 is YYREEE (reference sequence). V shed 0 bases and J shed 6 bases, with 9 bases lying between them. The CDR3 consists of 13 residues. The CDR3 here is CASSLGGTNGYTF. CDR3 coding DNA: TGTGCCAGCAGCTTGGGGGGGACTAATGGCTACACCTTC.

This rearrangement joins TRBV9 to TRBJ2-1; 9 nucleotides align to TRBD1. The CDR3 spans 15 residues. Trimming removed 3 bases from V and 2 bases from J; junction bases left unmatched: 3. Germline V gene sequence: CDR1 SGDLS, CDR2 YYNGEE. The CDR3 DNA follows: TGTGCCAGCAGCGCGGGACAGGGAACCTACAATGAGCAGTTCTTC. This codes for CASSAGQGTYNEQFF. The full variable domain, completed using reference TRBV9 and TRBJ2-1, is DSGVTQTPKHLITATGQRVTLRCSPRSGDLSVYWYQQSLDQGLQFLIQYYNGEERAKGNILERFSAQQFPDLHSELNLSSLELGDSALYFCASSAGQGTYNEQFFGPGTRLTVL.

This chain connects TRBV6-1 to TRBJ2-5, with a tentative D call TRBD2 (6 bases). Germline assignment: CDR1 MNHNS and CDR2 SASEGT. Trimming removed 2 bases at V and 3 bases at J, with 13 bases between. The CDR3 covers 15 residues. The DNA for the CDR3 is TGTGCCAGCAGTGAATTTGGGACTTCAAAAGAGACCCAGTACTTC. Amino acid sequence: CASSEFGTSKETQYF.

The chain joins TRBV7-9 to TRBJ2-7, with D possibly being TRBD1 (5 bases). Trimming shortened V by 1 base and J by 2 bases, and 9 bases separated the two germline ends. CDR1 is SEHNR, CDR2 FQNEAQ, per germline (reference sequence). CDR3 size: 14 residues. The CDR3 loop is CASSLGQPTYEQYF. The DNA for the CDR3 is TGTGCCAGCAGCTTAGGACAGCCTACCTACGAGCAGTACTTC. Together with reference TRBV7-9 and TRBJ2-7, the CDR3 gives the full variable domain: DTGVSQNPRHKITKRGQNVTFRCDPISEHNRLYWYRQTLGQGPEFLTYFQNEAQLEKSRLLSDRFSAERPKGSFSTLEIQRTEQGDSAMYLCASSLGQPTYEQYFGPGTRLTVT.

The CDR3 loop is CASSSRAGGQETQYF. The CDR3 DNA reads TGTGCCAGCAGCTCAAGGGCGGGGGGACAAGAGACCCAGTACTTC. This chain joins TRBV5-4 and TRBJ2-5; TRBD2 matches at 8 bases. Germline V gene sequence: CDR1 SGHNT, CDR2 YYREEE (reference sequence). This CDR3 has 15 amino acids. V trimming: 3 bases; J trimming: 2 bases; junction bases outside the gene matches: 6.

The chain uses TRBV9 and TRBJ2-2, with TRBD2 matching 11 bases. Germline V gene data show CDR1 as SGDLS and CDR2 as YYNGEE. The CDR3 contains 15 residues. J was trimmed by 4 bases and V by 4 bases; bases with no gene match: 3. The CDR3 region is CASSSTSGGTGELFF. The CDR3 nucleotides are TGTGCCAGCAGCTCAACTAGCGGGGGCACCGGGGAGCTGTTTTTT.

This rearrangement joins TRBV6-6 to TRBJ1-1, with D unresolved. CDR1 MNHNY and CDR2 SVGAGI come from the germline V gene (reference sequence). This CDR3 has 14 amino acids. Trimming removed 6 bases at V and 0 bases at J, with 11 bases between. The CDR3 bases are TGTGCCAGCAGGGCACAGACCTTGAACACTGAAGCTTTCTTT. Amino acid sequence: CASRAQTLNTEAFF.

The chain recombines TRBV13 with TRBJ2-7, with D possibly being TRBD1 (5 bases). This CDR3 contains 13 residues. The germline CDR1 and CDR2 sequences are PRHDT and FYEKMQ (reference sequence). V lost 10 bases, J lost 0 bases, and 13 bases lay in between. CDR3 amino acids: CATREQNSYEQYF. The CDR3 region has the DNA TGTGCCACCAGGGAACAGAACTCCTACGAGCAGTACTTC.

In DNA form, the CDR3 reads TGTGCCAGCTCACGACTAGTCGGGGCCAACGTCCTGACTTTC. As protein: CASSRLVGANVLTF. The chain recombines TRBV18 with TRBJ2-6, with TRBD2 as a possible D gene (6 bases). This CDR3 is 14 amino acids long. Germline loops: CDR1 KGHSH, CDR2 LQKENI. Trimming stripped 4 bases from V and 4 bases from J, with 8 bases between.

The chain employs TRBV29-1 and TRBJ1-2; D gene ambiguous. Germline V lookup: CDR1 SQVTM, CDR2 ANQGSEA. V was clipped by 4 bases and J by 4 bases, with 10 bases between them. This CDR3 has 12 residues. This CDR3 reads CSVGVEVYGYTF. Here the CDR3 DNA reads TGCAGCGTTGGTGTTGAGGTCTATGGCTACACCTTC.

On this clone itself: The identical CDR3 is also encoded by other nucleotide sequences in the sample. The chain is built from TRBV30 and TRBJ1-1; no clear D gene. The CDR3 totals 14 residues. V was pared by 6 bases and J by 5 bases, with 19 bases between. Per germline, CDR1 GTSNPN and CDR2 SVGIG (reference sequence). The CDR3 loop is CACKWTGMVTEAFF. The CDR3 DNA reads TGTGCCTGCAAATGGACGGGAATGGTTACTGAAGCTTTCTTT.

This clone was picked up a small number of times. V gene TRBV19 combines with J gene TRBJ2-2; 9 bases are a match to TRBD2. Germline CDR1 and CDR2: LNHDA and SQIVND (reference sequence). There are 16 residues in the CDR3. Trimming cost V 6 bases and J 4 bases; bases outside gene matches: 9. The DNA for the CDR3 is TGTGCCAGTAGGGGGATAGCGGGAGCGGTCACCGGGGAGCTGTTTTTT. It specifies CASRGIAGAVTGELFF.

The chain carries TRBV18 and TRBJ1-1; the match to TRBD1 covers 9 bases. Germline loops: CDR1 KGHSH, CDR2 LQKENI. The CDR3 runs to 15 residues. The V gene end was trimmed by 6 bases and the J gene end by 3 bases; junction bases not matched to a gene: 8. The CDR3 is CASSATGGPHTEAFF. The CDR3 coding sequence is TGTGCCAGCTCGGCTACAGGGGGCCCGCACACTGAAGCTTTCTTT.

The genes are TRBV18 and TRBJ2-7, with 7 bases lining up with TRBD1. The CDR3 length is 15 residues. CDR1 is KGHSH, CDR2 LQKENI, per germline. The V gene end was trimmed by 4 bases and the J gene end by 0 bases; junction bases not matched to a gene: 6. This CDR3 is CASSLGQAASYEQYF. CDR3 bases: TGTGCCAGCTCACTCGGACAGGCCGCCTCCTACGAGCAGTACTTC.

The chain carries TRBV9 and TRBJ1-3, with D perhaps TRBD1 (5 bases). V lost 3 bases to trimming and J lost 1 base, with 11 bases between them. The CDR3 is 15 amino acids. Germline values: CDR1 SGDLS, CDR2 YYNGEE. CDR3 sequence (DNA): TGTGCCAGCAGCGGCCTGGGGGGATCTGGAAACACCATATATTTT. This translates into CASSGLGGSGNTIYF.

Note on this clone: The sample has other DNA sequences that encode this CDR3 too. The rearrangement uses TRBV5-1 and TRBJ2-7; 7 bases agree with TRBD2. V lost 0 bases, J lost 3 bases, and 6 bases stayed unmatched. The CDR3 covers 15 residues. CDR1 and CDR2 (germline): SGHRS, YFSETQ. CDR3 DNA sequence: TGCGCCAGCAGCTTGGTTAGGGCGGGAGTCTACGAGCAGTACTTC. Translating gives CASSLVRAGVYEQYF.

The chain couples TRBV15 to TRBJ1-1; 12 nucleotides align to TRBD1. Germline V gene sequence: CDR1 LNHNV, CDR2 YYDKDF (reference sequence). V lost 5 bases to trimming and J lost 8 bases; unmatched junction nucleotides: 6. The length of the CDR3 is 14 residues. CDR3 region: CATSDGTGGFEAFF. DNA of the CDR3: TGTGCCACCAGCGATGGGACAGGGGGCTTCGAAGCTTTCTTT.

The chain uses TRBV5-4 and TRBJ1-2, with 7 nucleotides matching TRBD1. J gave up 6 bases and V 2 bases, and 4 bases lay outside the gene matches. CDR3 length: 13 amino acids. Germline CDR1 reads SGHNT; CDR2 reads YYREEE (reference sequence). The chain's CDR3 is CASSLTGADGYTF. The DNA of the CDR3 is TGTGCCAGCAGCTTAACAGGGGCGGATGGCTACACCTTC.

The V call is TRBV11-2, the J call TRBJ2-3; D unresolved. The V end lost 1 base, the J end lost 0 bases, and 8 bases lay between the germline ends. This CDR3 contains 15 residues. Germline lookup yields CDR1 SGHAT and CDR2 FQNNGV. The chain's CDR3 is CASSLVFSSTDTQYF. The CDR3, as DNA: TGTGCCAGCAGCTTAGTTTTCTCTAGCACAGATACGCAGTATTTT. The variable domain in full, with the rest retrieved from reference TRBV11-2 and TRBJ2-3, is EAGVAQSPRYKIIEKRQSVAFWCNPISGHATLYWYQQILGQGPKLLIQFQNNGVVDDSQLPKDRFSAERLKGVDSTLKIQPAKLEDSAVYLCASSLVFSSTDTQYFGPGTRLTVL.

V is TRBV10-3 and J is TRBJ1-2; a weak D match, TRBD1 (5 bases). Germline CDR1 is ENHRY and CDR2 is SYGVKD. The CDR3 consists of 13 residues. Trimming cost V 5 bases and J 4 bases, with 11 bases left between them. CDR3 in DNA: TGTGCCATCAGTCGGGGGGACTCCTATGGCTACACCTTC. It encodes CAISRGDSYGYTF.

The chain combines TRBV6-5 with TRBJ2-7; D ambiguous. Trimming pared 8 bases from V and 5 bases from J, leaving 10 bases between. CDR3 length: 11 residues. The germline gives CDR1 MNHEY, CDR2 SVGAGI. In nucleotides, the CDR3 is TGTGCCAGCGGCAGAATCGACGAGCAGTACTTC. Translated, it gives CASGRIDEQYF.

The V gene is TRBV13, the J gene TRBJ2-3; 12 bases line up with TRBD2. The CDR3 sequence is 16 residues long. Germline trimming cut 4 bases from V and 2 bases from J; bases unmatched to any gene: 4. CDR1 is PRHDT and CDR2 is FYEKMQ in the germline V gene (reference sequence). In DNA, the CDR3 is TGTGCCAGCAGCTGGGGGACTAGCGGGTACACAGATACGCAGTATTTT. It codes for CASSWGTSGYTDTQYF.

This clone has a single count. The V and J genes are TRBV6-1 and TRBJ1-4; perhaps TRBD1 as D (6 bases). Trimming took 5 bases from V and 8 from J, leaving 9 bases between them. CDR1 and CDR2 from the germline V gene are MNHNS and SASEGT. The CDR3 is made up of 12 amino acids. The CDR3 sequence is CASSRQGEKLFF. The CDR3 coding sequence is TGTGCCAGCAGTCGCCAGGGGGAAAAACTGTTTTTT.

This clone was picked up a small number of times. The chain has TRBV7-9 and TRBJ1-2; D remains unclear. The CDR3 extends over 12 amino acids. The germline V gene has CDR1 SEHNR and CDR2 FQNEAQ (reference sequence). Trimming removed 4 bases from V and 1 base from J, with 4 bases in between. The CDR3: CASSSSNYGYTF. The CDR3 bases are TGTGCCAGCAGCTCGAGTAACTATGGCTACACCTTC.

CDR3 DNA: TGTGCCAGCAGCTTAGGTCCGGGACACCAGAACACTGAAGCTTTCTTT. This sequence encodes CASSLGPGHQNTEAFF. The chain employs TRBV11-3 and TRBJ1-1, with a weak D call TRBD1 (6 bases). CDR1 and CDR2 (germline): SGHNT, YENEEA. This CDR3 has 16 amino acids. Trimming shortened V by 1 base and J by 1 base, and 13 bases separated the two germline ends.

The V and J genes are TRBV27 and TRBJ2-1, with D maybe TRBD2 (6 bases). The CDR3 sequence is 15 residues long. Germline V lookup: CDR1 MNHEY, CDR2 SMNVEV (reference sequence). Trimming cost V 6 bases and J 5 bases, with 17 bases left between them. The CDR3 loop is CASRTGWLANNEQFF. CDR3 DNA: TGTGCCAGCAGGACGGGATGGCTAGCGAACAATGAGCAGTTCTTC.

The rearrangement joins TRBV6-6 to TRBJ2-5, with a weak D call TRBD2 (7 bases). CDR3 length: 15 amino acids. The V gene lost 5 bases and the J gene lost 5 bases, with 18 bases spanning the gap. Germline V gene sequence: CDR1 MNHNY, CDR2 SVGAGI (reference sequence). CDR3 nucleotide sequence: TGTGCCAGCAGTAAACCCCCGGGGGGCGGGGAGACCCAGTACTTC. Its protein product is CASSKPPGGGETQYF.

The chain has TRBV28 and TRBJ2-2, with 7 bases identical to TRBD1. CDR1 MDHEN and CDR2 SYDVKM come from the germline V gene. This CDR3 has 19 residues. The V segment lost 1 base and the J segment 3 bases; nucleotides outside the gene matches: 14. In nucleotides, the CDR3 is TGTGCCAGCAGTTTATTAGGACAGGAGACTAAAGGGGACACCGGGGAGCTGTTTTTT. Amino acid sequence: CASSLLGQETKGDTGELFF.

About this clone itself: Other DNA variants within this sample encode the same CDR3. The genes are TRBV25-1 and TRBJ1-2, with 7 bases that match TRBD1. V trimming: 6 bases; J trimming: 5 bases; junction bases outside the gene matches: 0. This CDR3 is built from 11 residues. CDR1 and CDR2 (germline): MGHDK, SYGVNS. The CDR3 DNA reads TGTGCCAGCAGCAGGGGGTATGGCTACACCTTC. Translating gives CASSRGYGYTF.